The 30 T cell receptor beta chains in this list originate from one sample, sequenced in a study of blood T cell repertoires in COVID-19. The table came from immunoSEQ multiplex PCR; TCRdb's copy has only in-frame clones and leaves some out. Here the sample spans 260,000 or so clones, roughly 82% being singletons. The specimen was peripheral blood. The receptor set was obtained from a woman in her seventies with acute or convalescent COVID-19.

This clone appeared once. The gene calls are TRBV6-5 and TRBJ1-2; 8 bases map to TRBD1. Germline values: CDR1 MNHEY, CDR2 SVGAGI. The CDR3 extends over 13 amino acids. Trimming took 6 bases from V and 6 from J; bases not matched to a gene: 6. The CDR3, as DNA: TGTGCCAGCAGCCCGGACAGGGATGATGGCTACACCTTC. As protein: CASSPDRDDGYTF.

This chain joins TRBV11-2 and TRBJ1-4; the D gene is possibly TRBD1 (6 bases). The germline V and J ends were trimmed by 5 bases and 6 bases, with 13 bases remaining between them. This CDR3 is built from 14 residues. CDR1 is SGHAT, CDR2 FQNNGV, per germline. CDR3 DNA sequence: TGTGCCAGCAGCCACAGGGTGGAGGATGAAAAACTGTTTTTT. Protein product: CASSHRVEDEKLFF.

The chain links TRBV5-8 to TRBJ1-1; 7 bases are a match to TRBD1. The J segment lost 7 bases and the V segment lost 1 base, leaving 4 bases of the junction unmatched. The CDR3 spans 13 residues. Germline CDR1 reads SGHTS; CDR2 reads YDEGEE. Here the CDR3 reads CASSLTGVDEAFF. The DNA for the CDR3 is TGTGCCAGCAGCTTGACAGGGGTGGATGAAGCTTTCTTT.

The rearrangement joins TRBV6-5 to TRBJ1-5, with TRBD1 identical over 12 bases. V shed 6 bases and J 6 bases; nucleotides not matched to a gene: 3. Looked up from germline, CDR1 is MNHEY and CDR2 is SVGAGI. This CDR3 has 14 amino acids. The CDR3 is CASRGTGGVQPQHF. The CDR3 nucleotides read TGTGCCAGCAGAGGGACAGGGGGCGTTCAGCCCCAGCATTTT.

The chain carries TRBV4-3 and TRBJ1-2; 8 bases fit TRBD1. The V gene end was trimmed by 1 base and the J gene end by 1 base; junction bases not matched to a gene: 5. The CDR3 covers 16 residues. Germline V gene data show CDR1 as LGHNA and CDR2 as YSLEER. CDR3 coding DNA: TGCGCCAGCAGCCAAGTCACAGGGGGAAATAACTATGGCTACACCTTC. This sequence encodes CASSQVTGGNNYGYTF.

The V gene is TRBV12-3 or TRBV12-4, the J gene TRBJ1-2; D not certain. The CDR3 has 11 amino acids. Trimming left V 9 bases short and J 8 bases short, with 13 bases between. The CDR3 bases are TGTGCCAGTTCGGCGGAGAGAGGCTACACCTTC. This gives the protein CASSAERGYTF.

This sequence joins TRBV10-3 and TRBJ2-1; 7 bases line up with TRBD1. The length of the CDR3 is 12 residues. Germline assignment: CDR1 ENHRY and CDR2 SYGVKD. V trimming: 9 bases; J trimming: 5 bases; junction bases outside the gene matches: 4. The CDR3 DNA reads as TGTGCCATGACAGGGAACGACAATGAGCAGTTCTTC. Encoded protein: CAMTGNDNEQFF.

The CDR3: CASSLKVEDNTGELFF. CDR3 coding DNA: TGTGCCAGCAGCTTAAAAGTCGAGGATAATACCGGGGAGCTGTTTTTT. This chain joins TRBV7-6 and TRBJ2-2; D ambiguous. CDR3 length: 16 residues. Germline CDR1 reads SGHVS; CDR2 reads FNYEAQ. Trimming shortened V by 2 bases and J by 5 bases, and 15 bases separated the two germline ends.

The chain is built from TRBV18 and TRBJ1-3; TRBD1 agrees at 8 bases. Trimming at V came to 1 base and at J to 1 base, leaving 3 bases not matched to a gene. The CDR3 contains 16 residues. Germline lookup yields CDR1 KGHSH and CDR2 LQKENI. The chain's CDR3 is CASSPLQGASGNTIYF. The CDR3 nucleotides read TGTGCCAGCTCACCACTTCAGGGGGCATCTGGAAACACCATATATTTT.

The chain joins TRBV28 to TRBJ1-6; 9 positions match TRBD1. Germline CDR1 and CDR2: MDHEN and SYDVKM. V lost 6 bases to trimming and J lost 8 bases; unmatched junction nucleotides: 8. The CDR3 consists of 15 residues. The CDR3 DNA reads as TGTGCCAGCAGATGGGGGACAGGGTCAGATTCACCCCTCCACTTT. It yields the protein CASRWGTGSDSPLHF. Full variable domain (remainder filled in from reference TRBV28 and TRBJ1-6): DVKVTQSSRYLVKRTGEKVFLECVQDMDHENMFWYRQDPGLGLRLIYFSYDVKMKEKGDIPEGYSVSREKKERFSLILESASTNQTSMYLCASRWGTGSDSPLHFGNGTRLTVT.

The rearrangement links TRBV7-8 to TRBJ1-6, with D maybe TRBD1 (5 bases). Germline CDR1 is SGHVS and CDR2 is FQNEAQ. The CDR3 length is 17 residues. Trimming stripped 4 bases from V and 1 base from J, with 14 bases between. The CDR3 DNA reads as TGTGCCAGCAGCTCCCGACAGCCCCTGTCCTATAATTCACCCCTCCACTTT. Translating gives CASSSRQPLSYNSPLHF.

The J gene is TRBJ2-6, the V gene TRBV6-6; 14 bases are shared with TRBD2. Unmatched junction bases numbered 6, after V lost 5 bases and J lost 0 bases. CDR1 and CDR2 from the germline V gene are MNHNY and SVGAGI (reference sequence). There are 19 residues in the CDR3. CDR3 in amino acids: CASSPGLAGENSGANVLTF. CDR3 bases: TGTGCCAGCAGTCCGGGACTAGCGGGGGAAAACTCTGGGGCCAACGTCCTGACTTTC.

This chain links TRBV7-2 with TRBJ2-7; D ambiguous. The V gene lost 2 bases and the J gene lost 2 bases, with 10 bases spanning the gap. CDR1 is SGHTA and CDR2 is FQGNSA in the germline V gene. The CDR3 is 14 amino acids. CDR3: CASSLPSTAYEQYF. The DNA of the CDR3 is TGTGCCAGCAGCTTACCTAGTACCGCCTACGAGCAGTACTTC.

The rearrangement uses TRBV5-1 and TRBJ1-1; no reliable D call. Between the trimmed V and J ends, which lost 1 base and 1 base, there was a span of 8 bases. The CDR3 is made up of 14 amino acids. The germline CDR1 and CDR2 sequences are SGHRS and YFSETQ. The DNA of the CDR3 is TGCGCCAGCAGCTTGCAGCCAGGGAACACTGAAGCTTTCTTT. It translates to CASSLQPGNTEAFF.

This chain joins TRBV27 and TRBJ1-1; a possible D gene is TRBD1 (6 bases). From germline, CDR1 is MNHEY and CDR2 SMNVEV (reference sequence). The CDR3 runs to 15 residues. V gave up 5 bases and J gave up 1 base, with 14 bases separating them. CDR3: CASSRTETGNTEAFF. The CDR3 DNA is TGTGCCAGCAGTAGGACAGAAACCGGGAACACTGAAGCTTTCTTT.

The chain uses TRBV7-9 and TRBJ2-2, with 11 bases that match TRBD2. CDR3 length: 19 residues. Germline lookup yields CDR1 SEHNR and CDR2 FQNEAQ (reference sequence). V was pared by 1 base and J by 0 bases, with 7 bases of the junction left unmatched. The CDR3 region is CASSLGLAGRASNTGELFF. CDR3 nucleotide sequence: TGTGCCAGCAGCTTAGGACTAGCGGGGAGGGCCTCGAACACCGGGGAGCTGTTTTTT. The full variable domain, rest sourced from reference TRBV7-9 and TRBJ2-2, is DTGVSQNPRHKITKRGQNVTFRCDPISEHNRLYWYRQTLGQGPEFLTYFQNEAQLEKSRLLSDRFSAERPKGSFSTLEIQRTEQGDSAMYLCASSLGLAGRASNTGELFFGEGSRLTVL.

The chain links TRBV19 to TRBJ2-1; 10 bases map to TRBD2. Germline-derived CDR1 and CDR2 are LNHDA and SQIVND (reference sequence). After removal of 6 bases from V and 4 bases from J, the junction contained 6 bases not matched to a gene. The CDR3 contains 15 residues. The CDR3 loop reads CASSFTSGVYNEQFF. CDR3 coding DNA: TGTGCCAGTAGCTTTACTAGCGGGGTGTACAATGAGCAGTTCTTC.

CDR3 residues: CASSPGGGGYTF. The CDR3 nucleotides are TGCGCCAGCAGCCCGGGGGGCGGTGGCTACACCTTC. The chain recombines TRBV5-1 with TRBJ1-2; D might be TRBD1 (6 bases). V was trimmed by 4 bases and J by 7 bases, leaving 11 bases between them. The CDR3 contains 12 residues. From germline, CDR1 is SGHRS and CDR2 YFSETQ. The entire variable domain, with the rest obtained from reference TRBV5-1 and TRBJ1-2, is as follows: KAGVTQTPRYLIKTRGQQVTLSCSPISGHRSVSWYQQTPGQGLQFLFEYFSETQRNKGNFPGRFSGRQFSNSRSEMNVSTLELGDSALYLCASSPGGGGYTFGSGTRLTVV.

As for this clone: Distinct nucleotide sequences in the sample also encode this CDR3. The J gene is TRBJ1-5, the V gene TRBV3-1 (or the pseudogene TRBV3-2); D is unclear. The CDR3 consists of 13 residues. Germline V gene data show CDR1 as LGHDT and CDR2 as YNNKEL (reference sequence). Trimming removed 1 base at V and 4 bases at J, with 5 bases between. CDR3 amino acids: CASSQAGNQPQHF. Here the CDR3 DNA reads TGTGCCAGCAGCCAAGCCGGGAATCAGCCCCAGCATTTT.

The rearrangement links TRBV7-9 to TRBJ2-3; perhaps TRBD2 as D (6 bases). V shed 4 bases and J shed 6 bases, with 20 bases lying between them. CDR1 is SEHNR and CDR2 is FQNEAQ in the germline V gene (reference sequence). The CDR3 covers 16 residues. The CDR3 protein is CASSSYAGTPGDTQYF. The CDR3 bases are TGTGCCAGCAGCTCTTACGCCGGGACTCCGGGGGATACGCAGTATTTT.

This chain links TRBV27 with TRBJ2-7; TRBD1 might be the D (5 bases). The germline V gene has CDR1 MNHEY and CDR2 SMNVEV (reference sequence). The CDR3 has 15 residues. The ends were cut back, 0 bases at V and 4 bases at J, with 13 bases in the middle. CDR3 bases: TGTGCCAGCAGTTTATCAGGGGTAAACGCTTACGAGCAGTACTTC. It specifies CASSLSGVNAYEQYF.

This clone was counted a few times. The rearrangement uses TRBV4-1 and TRBJ1-1; D call uncertain. V was shortened by 0 bases and J by 4 bases, with 9 bases between the two germline ends. The CDR3 loop spans 14 amino acids. The germline gives CDR1 MGHRA, CDR2 YSYEKL. The CDR3 nucleotides are TGCGCCAGCAGCCAAGAAAAGAGGGCCACTGAAGCTTTCTTT. Translation: CASSQEKRATEAFF.

This chain joins TRBV3-1 (or the pseudogene TRBV3-2) and TRBJ1-2; no firm D call. The CDR3 is made up of 15 amino acids. Per the germline V gene, CDR1 is LGHDT and CDR2 is YNNKEL (reference sequence). The germline V and J ends were trimmed by 4 bases and 4 bases, with 16 bases remaining between them. The CDR3 here is CASSPALGVVYGYTF. The CDR3 coding sequence is TGTGCCAGCAGCCCGGCTCTCGGGGTTGTCTATGGCTACACCTTC.

The V call is TRBV4-3, the J call TRBJ1-5, with D hard to call. CDR3 size: 17 residues. Germline CDR1 LGHNA, CDR2 YSLEER. V gave up 0 bases and J gave up 2 bases, with 14 bases separating them. CDR3 loop: CASSQDIRDYGNQPQHF. The CDR3 DNA reads as TGCGCCAGCAGCCAAGATATCCGCGACTATGGCAATCAGCCCCAGCATTTT.

The rearrangement uses TRBV2 and TRBJ1-6, with D perhaps matching TRBD1 (6 bases). Germline assignment: CDR1 SNHLY and CDR2 FYNNEI. There are 16 residues in the CDR3. V was pared by 4 bases and J by 10 bases, with 20 bases between. CDR3 sequence (DNA): TGTGCCAGCAGTGGTTACTCACAGGGCTCGGGCTCACCCCTCCACTTT. Amino acid sequence: CASSGYSQGSGSPLHF.

The rearrangement uses TRBV14 and TRBJ1-6; TRBD1 aligns across 7 bases. This CDR3 region has 14 residues. Trimming at V came to 5 bases and at J to 4 bases, leaving 2 bases not matched to a gene. CDR1 and CDR2 (germline): SGHDN, FVKESK. CDR3 nucleotides: TGTGCCAGCAGCGCACAGGGGTATAATTCACCCCTCCACTTT. Its protein is CASSAQGYNSPLHF.

Regarding this clone: The identical CDR3 is also encoded by other nucleotide sequences in the sample. The rearrangement links TRBV10-3 to TRBJ1-5; 9 bases agree with TRBD1. V trimming: 0 bases; J trimming: 3 bases; junction bases outside the gene matches: 3. Germline loops: CDR1 ENHRY, CDR2 SYGVKD. The CDR3 has 16 residues. CDR3 loop: CAISESRDRDNQPQHF. The CDR3, as DNA: TGTGCCATCAGTGAGTCTCGGGACAGGGACAATCAGCCCCAGCATTTT.

This clone has a single count. As DNA, the CDR3 is TGCGCCAGCAGCGCCCGGGACAGGGCCTATGGCTACACCTTC. Translation gives CASSARDRAYGYTF. The chain recombines TRBV4-3 with TRBJ1-2; 9 bases are a match to TRBD1. CDR1 and CDR2 (germline): LGHNA, YSLEER. The CDR3 loop spans 14 amino acids. With V trimmed by 5 bases and J by 4 bases, 5 bases remained unmatched.

The chain has TRBV19 and TRBJ1-5; D is uncertain. The CDR3 extends over 15 amino acids. From germline, CDR1 is LNHDA and CDR2 SQIVND (reference sequence). Trimming took off 1 base at V and 0 bases at J, with 7 bases between the two ends. CDR3 residues: CASSIGGISNQPQHF. The CDR3 DNA sequence: TGTGCCAGTAGTATAGGAGGGATTAGCAATCAGCCCCAGCATTTT.

The chain has TRBV9 and TRBJ2-5; maybe TRBD2 (6 bases). CDR1 and CDR2 (germline): SGDLS, YYNGEE. The germline V and J ends were trimmed by 3 bases and 4 bases, with 13 bases remaining between them. This CDR3 spans 14 amino acids. The chain's CDR3 is CASSARAGRETQYF. In DNA form, the CDR3 reads TGTGCCAGCAGCGCCAGGGCGGGGAGAGAGACCCAGTACTTC.